This is a list of T cell receptor beta chains from one sample in a study of blood T cell repertoires in COVID-19. Using immunoSEQ multiplex PCR, the repertoire was profiled, and TCRdb retains in-frame clones only, with some absent. The sample has some 47,000 clones, approximately 83% seen once. What was sequenced was peripheral blood. Every receptor here comes from a woman older than 75 with acute or convalescent COVID-19. Both conserved end residues are trimmed from each CDR3. The order of the fields is CDR3 length, V gene, CDR3 protein.

12 | TRBV28 | ASSLGQLNTEAF
14 | TRBV5-8 | ASSLDSSLSGNTIY
13 | TRBV5-4 | ASSPRTGDTGELF
13 | TRBV7-6 | ASSLEVRATGELF
12 | TRBV7-9 | ASSLALQGVPAF
12 | TRBV2 | ASSFQQGNYGYT
15 | TRBV24-1 | ATSDSTSGGLEETQY
11 | TRBV5-1 | ASSRGQGDEQF
13 | TRBV4-1 | ASSQVDRATDTQY
12 | TRBV6-5 | ASSPMATNEKLF
12 | TRBV21-1 | ASSAGVVSGELF
16 | TRBV6-2/TRBV6-3 | ASSYSPPSGGIYNEQF
15 | TRBV19 | ASSMSVPARGNQPQH
12 | TRBV9 | ASRRGGAGDTQY
14 | TRBV7-9 | ASSPTSGGAYQTQY
13 | TRBV5-4 | ASSSGLATTDTQY
14 | TRBV7-9 | ASSLGYGGSTDTQY
11 | TRBV5-6 | ASSLRGGGKLF
11 | TRBV30 | AWSTGLNTEAF
10 | TRBV5-1 | ASRVQANEQF
14 | TRBV6-5 | ASSYQGSPGNSPLH
13 | TRBV5-1 | ASSNGQENTGELF
12 | TRBV9 | ASSVGSFNEKLF
12 | TRBV4-2 | ASSQVAAFYGYT
16 | TRBV11-2 | ASSSEDRGGTDTGELF
15 | TRBV9 | ASSPGLRREANYGYT
16 | TRBV18 | ASSPTGQGGPRAYEQY
12 | TRBV6-5 | ASSYRTSGVEQF
14 | TRBV7-6 | ASSSPGQGLTGELF
11 | TRBV2 | ASNRAPYNEQF
11 | TRBV3-1/TRBV3-2 | ASMARGQETQY
11 | TRBV3-1/TRBV3-2 | ASSQKGDQPQH
13 | TRBV6-2/TRBV6-3 | ASSSPDRGIYGYT
16 | TRBV5-8 | ASSSRTGKPSGANVLT